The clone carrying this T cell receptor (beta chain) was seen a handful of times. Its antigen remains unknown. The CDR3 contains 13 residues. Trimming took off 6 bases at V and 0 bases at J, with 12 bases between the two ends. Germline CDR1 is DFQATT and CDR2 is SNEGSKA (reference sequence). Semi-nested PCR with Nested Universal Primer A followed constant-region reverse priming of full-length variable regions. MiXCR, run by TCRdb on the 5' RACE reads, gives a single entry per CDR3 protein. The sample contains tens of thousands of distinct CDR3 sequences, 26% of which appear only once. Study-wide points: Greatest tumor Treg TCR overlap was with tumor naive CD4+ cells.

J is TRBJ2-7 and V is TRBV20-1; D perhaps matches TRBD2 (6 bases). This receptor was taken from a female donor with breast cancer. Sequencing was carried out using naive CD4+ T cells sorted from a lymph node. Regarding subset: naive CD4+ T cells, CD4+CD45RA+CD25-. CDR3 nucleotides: TGCAGTGCGCAGACCGGGGGCTCCTACGAGCAGTACTTC. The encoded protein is CSAQTGGSYEQYF.